Listed below are T cell receptor beta chains from one sample, sequenced in a study of blood T cell repertoires in COVID-19. Repertoires were generated with immunoSEQ multiplex PCR, while TCRdb's copy carries only in-frame clones and drops some. The sample lists 250,000 to 400,000 clones, more than 90% occurring once. The specimen sequenced was PBMCs or T cells enriched from blood (not recorded which). These receptors were obtained from a man aged 60 to 69 who had recovered from COVID-19. Each CDR3 is given with its conserved first and last residue.

J gene,V gene,CDR3 protein
TRBJ2-1,TRBV4-2,CASSPGVAGGANEQFF
TRBJ2-2,TRBV7-8,CASSYRDRPPAGELFF
TRBJ2-3,TRBV25-1,CASRRHYTDTQYF
TRBJ1-4,TRBV19,CASSIGQGALLPEKLFF
TRBJ2-3,TRBV30,CAWSVAGVTDTQYF
TRBJ1-2,TRBV2,CASSETVGVISYGYTF
TRBJ1-2,TRBV4-2,CASSQEEQALNYGYTF
TRBJ2-6,TRBV19,CASSLAGLSSGANVLTF
TRBJ1-1,TRBV15,CATSRDLGAAFF
TRBJ2-7,TRBV24-1,CATSDSLAGAHEQYF
TRBJ2-7,TRBV7-2,CASSLRGRDLTGQYF
TRBJ2-1,TRBV3-1/TRBV3-2,CASSGGGPYNEQFF
TRBJ2-6,TRBV29-1,CSVSTGSGANVLTF